Included here is one T cell receptor beta chain sequence, with context. Its antigen has not been determined. Base qualities were left out, and no much larger clone turns up one base away. The data were obtained in a study of Tregs in tolerant kidney transplant recipients (dated by TCRdb to between 2018 and 2020). Background for the entire study: Before combined kidney and bone marrow transplantation, this study identified donor-specific regulatory T cells using TCRbeta sequencing and then followed those same cells after transplant. In a few healthy controls, several methods of expanding Tregs specific for an allogeneic donor were compared by TCRbeta repertoire sequencing.

Summary of the overall study and its limitations: Because the study included only a small number of patients, the results must be confirmed in larger populations and under other immunosuppression protocols. The most biologically relevant and donor-specific TCRbeta repertoire appeared to be identified by expanding Tregs with activated donor B cells. Although technical replication error seemed to be minimal, the question of biological reproducibility was not addressed directly.

Cut back by 2 bases and 5 bases, the V and J ends lie 10 bases apart. CDR1 and CDR2 (SGHTA, FQGNSA) derive from the germline V gene. Inclusive of the bounding cysteine and phenylalanine, the CDR3 is 14 residues long. The DNA shown is the 42-base CDR3, in frame from base 1. Unstimulated Tregs (CD4+CD25+CD127-), CD4+ non-Tregs (CD4+CD25-), CD4 and CD8 cells were FACS-sorted from thawed PBMCs. Healthy control blood was obtained either as purchased buffy coats or from healthy volunteers. Healthy control blood was processed to PBMCs with a Ficoll density gradient and then cryopreserved, whereas patient PBMCs were collected both before and after transplant. For TCRbeta CDR3 sequencing, genomic DNA was extracted from sorted cells using the QIAGEN DNeasy Blood and Tissue Kit. High-throughput TCRbeta CDR3 sequencing, including PCR amplification with bias correction and internal controls, was performed commercially through immunoSEQ. The authors' pipeline ran thus. Unique productive TCRbeta sequences were defined by CDR3 nucleotide sequence where primers matched, otherwise by CDR3 amino acid sequence with Vbeta and Jbeta genes. To correct sorting error, sequences shared between sorted populations at a frequency ratio of 2:1 or less were removed; the rest were assigned to the higher population. Donor-reactive sequences were defined as at least 5-fold expanded in CFSE-low cells versus unstimulated cells, with frequency of at least 0.01% in CFSE-low cells. Repertoire divergence was quantified by Jensen-Shannon divergence calculated from the top 100 TCRbeta sequences ranked by frequency. For samples with multiple sequencing runs, sorting error was corrected separately for each run before the runs were pooled. TCRdb retrieved this table from immuneACCESS and kept in-frame rearrangements only. Not all clones are present; in checked studies, unresolved V genes account for under half, and no reason is known for the remainder. V and J calls and clone size are those listed in that table; D and trimming were worked out from the DNA. This sample is represented by about 59,000 clones; around four fifths of them were singletons. The top ten clones comprise more than 4.5% of the sample.

The sequencing sample was made of CD4+ T cells from blood. This receptor was taken from a human donor in good health. The chain was built from TRBV7-2 and TRBJ2-1, and TRBD1 may be the D gene, going by 5 matching bases. CDR3 loop: CASSLSQVHNEQFF. The DNA reads TGTGCCAGCAGCTTATCACAGGTACACAATGAGCAGTTCTTC.